Following are 3 T cell receptor beta chains from one sample sequenced in a study of blood T cells in healthy people across ages. Primed by a sample-barcoded 5' primer and a J-beta primer mix, a second PCR proceeded for about 7 to 12 cycles. Using its own MiXCR run on the 5' RACE reads, TCRdb lists one record per CDR3 protein. The table records hundreds of thousands of distinct CDR3 sequences, 25% to 30% of them present only once. Source material: blood. These receptors all come from an elderly woman in good health.

This clonotype was detected many times. This rearrangement joins TRBV9 to TRBJ2-7, with 7 bases matching TRBD1. Germline assignment: CDR1 SGDLS and CDR2 YYNGEE. There are 15 residues in the CDR3. Trimming cost V 0 bases and J 0 bases; bases outside gene matches: 3. The CDR3 here is CASSVADRSSYEQYF. As DNA, the CDR3 is TGTGCCAGCAGCGTAGCGGACAGGAGCTCCTACGAGCAGTACTTC.

Note on this clonotype: A clone one base away is much larger, so this may be a read error. The gene calls are TRBV14 and TRBJ2-3; D is unclear. This CDR3 region has 14 residues. Germline V CDR1 and CDR2: SGHDN, FVKESK. CDR3 bases: TGTGCCAACAGCCAATACGAGAACACAGATACGCAGTATTTT. This codes for CANSQYENTDTQYF.

This clonotype was seen ten or more times. The rearrangement joins TRBV7-2 to TRBJ2-3; maybe TRBD2 (7 bases). Germline V gene sequence: CDR1 SGHTA, CDR2 FQGNSA. This CDR3 is built from 17 residues. V dropped 1 base and J dropped 2 bases, with 16 bases sitting between them. Here the CDR3 DNA reads TGTGCCAGCAGCTTAGGCCCTTCTCGGGGGGCCACAGATACGCAGTATTTT. It is translated as CASSLGPSRGATDTQYF.